This record covers a single T cell receptor (beta chain). This entry is derived from a study of blood T cells in healthy people across ages. PCR was performed a second time for about 7 to 12 cycles using a sample-barcoded 5' primer and a J-beta primer mix. TCRdb independently ran MiXCR on the 5' RACE reads; one entry per CDR3 protein. The table includes over 1,200,000 distinct CDR3 sequences, 45% to 70% detected once. The CDR3 covers 17 residues. Germline values: CDR1 MNHNY, CDR2 SVGAGI (reference sequence). The germline V and J ends were trimmed by 2 bases and 5 bases, with 19 bases remaining between them.

The rearrangement joins TRBV6-6 to TRBJ2-1, with D possibly matching TRBD2 (5 bases). The sequence was obtained from a man younger than 30 in good health. The sequenced sample consisted of blood. This chain's CDR3 is CASSYPSRNGNDNEQFF. The DNA of the CDR3 is TGTGCCAGCAGTTACCCCAGTCGAAACGGGAACGACAATGAGCAGTTCTTC.